This T cell receptor beta chain is drawn from a study of blood T cell repertoires in COVID-19. The overall study: Whether acute or convalescent, the COVID-19 samples came from the United States, Italy and Spain. PBMCs, B-cell-depleted T cells, or T cells provided the cDNA or gDNA that made up the material.

The CDR3 has 14 residues. V shed 1 base and J 3 bases; nucleotides not matched to a gene: 2. Germline loops: CDR1 KGHSH, CDR2 LQKENI. Authors' methods: Cell counts per sample came from amplifying reference gene primers. The protocol was immunoSEQ multiplex PCR, while the TCRdb copy is restricted to in-frame clones and leaves out a portion. Clone size and the V and J calls come from that table; the DNA yielded D and trimming. This table holds 310,000 or so clones, 75% to 90% found once. Sequencing was done on a sample of peripheral blood. The V call is TRBV18, the J call TRBJ2-5, with 7 positions matching TRBD2. The TCR was taken from a woman aged 45-65 years who had recovered from COVID-19. For the CDR3, the DNA is TGTGCCAGCTCACCACTCGGACTAGAAGAGACCCAGTACTTC. Protein: CASSPLGLEETQYF.